The clone carrying this T cell receptor (beta chain) came up once. Its antigen is unidentified. TCRdb's copy holds only in-frame clones and misses some; the assay was immunoSEQ multiplex PCR. The table lists approximately 200,000 clones, roughly 82% of them singletons. This record belongs to a study of cytomegalovirus exposure and HLA in healthy donors. Germline CDR1 and CDR2: SGHRS and YFSETQ. This CDR3 is 15 amino acids long. V was clipped by 2 bases and J by 2 bases, with 13 bases between them. Findings and limits, study-wide: Confirmation in vitro established that a few CMV-associated chains were specific for CMV antigens.

The sample comprised PBMCs. This sequence joins TRBV5-1 and TRBJ2-5, with a weak D call TRBD1 (6 bases). This TCR was recovered from a young woman in good health and CMV-seropositive. Here the CDR3 reads CASSFSRTAQETQYF. CDR3 sequence (DNA): TGCGCCAGCAGCTTCTCCCGGACAGCGCAAGAGACCCAGTACTTC.